This TCR beta chain emerged from a study of T cell repertoires in cytomegalovirus infection. Study background: Recently identified HLA-C-restricted CMV epitopes were among the peptides used. CMV infection plus the matching HLA type was flagged by public TCR beta signatures. Study conclusions and caveats: Cumulative frequency (of public TCR beta family members) identified carriers of CMV plus the relevant HLA. HLA-C-restricted CMV clonotypes gave the most frequent clonotype in two of eight donors.

This clonotype appeared a few times. Its antigen is undetermined. TCRdb fed the reads into MiXCR, producing one record per CDR3 protein. The sample holds about 770,000 distinct CDR3 sequences, 25% to 35% seen once. The sequences come from cultured CD8+ T cells from PBMCs, collected from culture after CMV antigen stimulation. The clonotype comes from a human donor in good health (CMV status not recorded). Some clones in this sample may be carry-over from other donors' samples.

CDR3 protein: CASSLIGGIGYTF. The CDR3, as DNA: TGTGCCAGCAGTTTAATAGGGGGAATTGGCTACACCTTC. The rearrangement uses TRBV27 and TRBJ1-2; perhaps TRBD1 as D (6 bases). The CDR3 contains 13 residues. V gave up 2 bases and J gave up 7 bases, with 11 bases separating them. CDR1 MNHEY and CDR2 SMNVEV come from the germline V gene (reference sequence).